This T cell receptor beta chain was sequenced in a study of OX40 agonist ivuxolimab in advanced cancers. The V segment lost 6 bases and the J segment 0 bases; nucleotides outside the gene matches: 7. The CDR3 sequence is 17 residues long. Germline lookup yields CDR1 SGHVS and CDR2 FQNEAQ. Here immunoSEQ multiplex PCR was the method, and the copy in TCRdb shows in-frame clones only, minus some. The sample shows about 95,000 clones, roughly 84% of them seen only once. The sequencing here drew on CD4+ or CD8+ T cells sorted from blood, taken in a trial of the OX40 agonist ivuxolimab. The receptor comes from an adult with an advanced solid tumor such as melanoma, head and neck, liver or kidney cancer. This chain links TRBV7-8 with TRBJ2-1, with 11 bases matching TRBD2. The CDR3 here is CASSPGLADTSYNEQFF. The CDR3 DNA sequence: TGTGCCAGCAGTCCGGGACTAGCGGATACCTCCTACAATGAGCAGTTCTTC.